These 20 T cell receptor beta chains were all obtained from the same sample, sequenced in a study of CD8 T cells in Susac syndrome (dated by TCRdb to between 2017 and 2020). Library construction relied on the immunoSEQ multiplex PCR assay. RNA was extracted with the RNeasy kit and roughly 0.5 to 1 ug was reverse transcribed using random hexamers. The raw public reads went through TCRdb reprocessing: fastp at Q25, MiXCR clone calling, in-frame beta chains kept. Rows are combined by CDR3 protein, so each entry shows the most common genes and DNA. The sample table contains about 300,000 distinct CDR3 sequences; only one count was recorded for approximately 85% of them. 0.21% of the sample goes to the ten largest clones. The sample comprised CD8+ T cells from PBMCs. The receptor set was obtained from a human donor with multiple sclerosis.

The chain employs TRBV6-2 or TRBV6-3 and TRBJ1-5; 10 bases are a match to TRBD1. This CDR3 has 19 residues. V was pared by 0 bases and J by 1 base, with 9 bases of the junction left unmatched. CDR1 and CDR2 from the germline V gene are MNHEY and SVGEGT. CDR3 amino acids: CASSYSPGQGFLSNQPQHF. The DNA for the CDR3 is TGTGCCAGCAGTTACTCCCCGGGACAGGGGTTCTTGAGCAATCAGCCCCAGCATTTT.

The J gene is TRBJ2-7, the V gene TRBV28, with 11 bases fitting TRBD2. Germline CDR1 reads MDHEN; CDR2 reads SYDVKM. The V segment lost 6 bases and the J segment 5 bases; nucleotides outside the gene matches: 12. The length of the CDR3 is 16 residues. The CDR3 sequence: CASSPRTLAGGHEQYF. The DNA of the CDR3 is TGTGCCAGCAGCCCTAGGACCCTAGCGGGAGGCCACGAGCAGTACTTC.

The rearrangement joins TRBV6-2 or TRBV6-3 to TRBJ2-3, with TRBD2 matching 12 bases. Germline CDR1 and CDR2: MNHEY and SVGEGT. Trimming at V came to 5 bases and at J to 11 bases, leaving 14 bases not matched to a gene. The CDR3 is 16 amino acids. The CDR3 sequence: CASSGLLAGGPPGQYF. Written as DNA, the CDR3 is TGTGCCAGCAGTGGACTACTAGCGGGAGGACCCCCGGGGCAGTATTTT.

CDR3 DNA sequence: TGCGCCAGCAGCCAAGATTCGGCAGGGGGCGGGGAGACCCAGTACTTC. It translates to CASSQDSAGGGETQYF. The rearrangement joins TRBV4-3 to TRBJ2-5; 8 positions match TRBD1. V was pared by 0 bases and J by 5 bases, with 8 bases of the junction left unmatched. Germline CDR1 is LGHNA and CDR2 is YSLEER. The CDR3 runs 16 residues.

V gene TRBV20-1 combines with J gene TRBJ2-1, with TRBD2 matching 12 bases. The CDR3 runs 18 residues. The ends lost 0 bases at V and 0 bases at J; junction bases unmatched: 6. Germline V CDR1 and CDR2: DFQATT, SNEGSKA (reference sequence). The CDR3 nucleotides read TGCAGTGCTAGAGACCAAGGACTAGCGGGGCCCTCCTACAATGAGCAGTTCTTC. Protein sequence: CSARDQGLAGPSYNEQFF.

The V call is TRBV7-9, the J call TRBJ2-1; unclear D gene. V was trimmed by 1 base and J by 0 bases, leaving 13 bases between them. CDR3 length: 17 amino acids. The germline CDR1 and CDR2 sequences are SEHNR and FQNEAQ (reference sequence). In nucleotides, the CDR3 is TGTGCCAGCAGCTTAGAAAGAATATCGAGCTCCTACAATGAGCAGTTCTTC. This translates into CASSLERISSSYNEQFF.

V gene TRBV25-1 combines with J gene TRBJ2-5, with 8 bases aligning to TRBD1. V lost 2 bases, J lost 5 bases, and 4 bases stayed unmatched. The CDR3 is made up of 14 amino acids. CDR1 is MGHDK and CDR2 is SYGVNS in the germline V gene. CDR3 sequence: CASSEGTGWETQYF. CDR3 in DNA: TGTGCCAGCAGTGAAGGGACAGGTTGGGAGACCCAGTACTTC.

The chain joins TRBV7-8 to TRBJ2-5, with TRBD2 as a possible D gene (5 bases). This CDR3 region has 15 residues. CDR1 is SGHVS and CDR2 is FQNEAQ in the germline V gene. V was cut by 0 bases and J by 2 bases, with 10 bases left in between. CDR3 nucleotide sequence: TGTGCCAGCAGCTTAGCTATGGAGGTTCAAGAGACCCAGTACTTC. This encodes CASSLAMEVQETQYF.

The chain is built from TRBV28 and TRBJ2-5; maybe TRBD2 (5 bases). V lost 2 bases and J lost 4, with 17 bases in between. Germline V gene lookup returns CDR1 MDHEN and CDR2 SYDVKM. This CDR3 region has 16 residues. CDR3 residues: CASSLRGTVPIETQYF. CDR3 sequence (DNA): TGTGCCAGCAGTTTACGGGGAACAGTGCCAATAGAGACCCAGTACTTC.

V usage is TRBV27 and J usage is TRBJ2-1; 14 bases match TRBD2. Germline loops: CDR1 MNHEY, CDR2 SMNVEV (reference sequence). This CDR3 has 16 amino acids. The V and J ends lost 8 bases and 4 bases, in that order; junction bases with no gene match: 7. Written as DNA, the CDR3 is TGTGCCAGCGCCTGGGGGACTAGCGGGAGATACAATGAGCAGTTCTTC. It is translated as CASAWGTSGRYNEQFF.

This clonotype was found a few times. The chain carries TRBV20-1 and TRBJ1-2; 7 bases match TRBD1. V dropped 1 base and J dropped 8; count of bases not matched to a gene: 16. Germline-derived CDR1 and CDR2 are DFQATT and SNEGSKA (reference sequence). This CDR3 is built from 16 residues. CDR3 loop: CSARGLPEDRREGYTF. The CDR3 DNA sequence: TGCAGTGCTAGAGGCCTCCCTGAGGACAGGAGAGAGGGCTACACCTTC.

This sequence joins TRBV7-9 and TRBJ1-1, with a weak D call TRBD1 (5 bases). The CDR3 extends over 15 amino acids. Deletions cut 3 bases from V and 4 bases from J, with 15 bases between. Per the germline V gene, CDR1 is SEHNR and CDR2 is FQNEAQ (reference sequence). CDR3 bases: TGTGCCAGCAGCTTTACGATCCAGAGGGGCACTGAAGCTTTCTTT. Translating gives CASSFTIQRGTEAFF.

This sequence joins TRBV6-5 and TRBJ2-5, with D maybe TRBD1 (5 bases). CDR3 length: 14 amino acids. Germline CDR1 MNHEY, CDR2 SVGAGI. Trimming removed 6 bases from V and 1 base from J, with 12 bases in between. DNA of the CDR3: TGTGCCAGCAGGAAAGAGGACACCCAAGAGACCCAGTACTTC. Its translation: CASRKEDTQETQYF.

CDR3 coding DNA: TGTGCCAGCAGCTTAGCAGAGGAAGAGACCCAGTACTTC. Its protein product is CASSLAEEETQYF. V usage is TRBV7-9 and J usage is TRBJ2-5, with no clear D. Germline V gene lookup returns CDR1 SEHNR and CDR2 FQNEAQ (reference sequence). This CDR3 contains 13 residues. Trimming left V 0 bases short and J 3 bases short, with 5 bases between.

This clonotype was seen a single time. The chain uses TRBV28 and TRBJ2-7; no firm D call. CDR3 size: 17 residues. V dropped 4 bases and J dropped 2 bases, with 21 bases sitting between them. Germline loops: CDR1 MDHEN, CDR2 SYDVKM. CDR3: CASSSRPRVEGPYEQYF. CDR3 DNA sequence: TGTGCCAGCAGTTCTCGACCCCGGGTCGAAGGACCCTACGAGCAGTACTTC.

The CDR3 protein is CASSEPSGSMDNEQFF. The CDR3 region has the DNA TGTGCCAGCAGTGAACCCAGCGGGAGTATGGACAATGAGCAGTTCTTC. The chain links TRBV2 to TRBJ2-1; 8 nucleotides line up with TRBD2. CDR1 is SNHLY and CDR2 is FYNNEI in the germline V gene. V was pared by 2 bases and J by 5 bases, with 8 bases of the junction left unmatched. This CDR3 is 16 amino acids long.

This rearrangement joins TRBV15 to TRBJ1-1; D gene ambiguous. CDR1 LNHNV and CDR2 YYDKDF come from the germline V gene (reference sequence). This CDR3 comprises 12 residues. Trimming stripped 0 bases from V and 4 bases from J, with 3 bases between. CDR3 coding DNA: TGTGCCACCAGCAGAGACCTCACTGAAGCTTTCTTT. This sequence encodes CATSRDLTEAFF.

The chain links TRBV7-8 to TRBJ2-1; D ambiguous. Germline V CDR1 and CDR2: SGHVS, FQNEAQ. The length of the CDR3 is 13 residues. Trimming removed 1 base at V and 9 bases at J, with 10 bases between. The CDR3: CASSLVAGSEQFF. CDR3 nucleotides: TGTGCCAGCAGCTTAGTCGCAGGTAGTGAGCAGTTCTTC.

The chain has TRBV27 and TRBJ2-2; 7 bases are shared with TRBD2. V lost 5 bases and J lost 6; bases outside the gene matches: 0. Germline V gene sequence: CDR1 MNHEY, CDR2 SMNVEV (reference sequence). CDR3 length equals 12 residues. CDR3 loop: CASSAGAGELFF. CDR3 coding DNA: TGTGCCAGCAGTGCGGGAGCCGGGGAGCTGTTTTTT.

This clonotype was seen just once. This chain joins TRBV30 and TRBJ2-7, with TRBD1 identical over 7 bases. Germline lookup yields CDR1 GTSNPN and CDR2 SVGIG (reference sequence). This CDR3 has 14 residues. Trimming took 0 bases from V and 4 from J; bases not matched to a gene: 6. The CDR3 DNA is TGTGCCTGGAGTGTAGGGACAGCTGATTACGAGCAGTACTTC. This gives the protein CAWSVGTADYEQYF.